A selection of T cell receptor beta chains follows, all from one sample in a study of beta chain features in type 1 diabetes. Here immunoSEQ multiplex PCR was the method, and the copy in TCRdb shows in-frame clones only, minus some. The sample has hundreds of thousands of clones, about a sixth seen once. Sequencing was performed on naive CD4+ T cells from blood. Receptors were obtained from a young man in good health. Each CDR3 is given with its conserved first and last residue. The D gene is left open where the match is weak. Clone size, where shown, is once, few, many, or a class for clones that have expanded.

clone_size j_call d_call v_call cdr3_aa cdr3_nt
. TRBJ2-3 TRBD2 TRBV27 CASSRSGLAGIASTDTQYF TGTGCCAGCAGTAGGTCAGGACTAGCGGGAATTGCTAGCACAGATACGCAGTATTTT
. TRBJ2-1 TRBD2 TRBV6-1 CASSPETSGYNEQFF TGTGCCAGCAGTCCCGAGACTAGCGGTTACAATGAGCAGTTCTTC
. TRBJ2-3 . TRBV4-3 CASSQSGLGTDTQYF TGCGCCAGCAGCCAATCGGGGTTAGGCACAGATACGCAGTATTTT
. TRBJ1-2 TRBD1 TRBV18 CASSRDRGQGGYTF TGTGCCAGCTCCCGTGACAGGGGGCAGGGAGGCTACACCTTC
. TRBJ1-1 . TRBV2 CASRDLRTEAFF TGTGCCAGCAGAGACCTACGCACTGAAGCTTTCTTT
few TRBJ2-6 . TRBV7-2 CASSLEGTGANVLTF TGTGCCAGCAGCTTAGAGGGGACTGGGGCCAACGTCCTGACTTTC
. TRBJ2-5 . TRBV5-1 CASSGLSAQETQYF TGCGCCAGCAGCGGCCTTTCGGCCCAAGAGACCCAGTACTTC
. TRBJ1-1 TRBD1 TRBV4-3 CASSRQGQTRLKTEAFF TGCGCCAGCAGCCGCCAGGGACAGACCAGGCTAAAGACTGAAGCTTTCTTT
. TRBJ2-2 . TRBV7-6 CASRGWEANTGELFF TGTGCCAGCAGGGGGTGGGAAGCGAACACCGGGGAGCTGTTTTTT
few TRBJ2-3 . TRBV6-1 CASSEARGRDTQYF TGTGCCAGCAGTGAAGCGCGTGGACGGGATACGCAGTATTTT
. TRBJ2-1 . TRBV11-1 CASSSTGNEQFF TGTGCCAGCAGCTCCACGGGCAATGAGCAGTTCTTC